This T cell receptor (beta chain) comes out of a study of shared clonotypes between healthy human individuals. Study-level points and caveats: Non-shared clonotypes had lower generation probabilities than those shared by all four donors.

Sequenced by immunoSEQ multiplex PCR; TCRdb stores in-frame clones only, minus some. The data contain 2,100,000 or so clones, approximately 95% of them singletons. In regard to this clone: Its target is unknown.

V shed 4 bases, J shed 5 bases, and the junction held 15 bases outside the gene matches. The germline V gene has CDR1 SGHNT and CDR2 YYREEE (reference sequence). There are 17 residues in the CDR3. The clonotype comes from a man in his late teens or twenties in good health. The chain is built from TRBV5-4 and TRBJ2-3, with 8 bases aligning to TRBD2. Sequencing was carried out using naive CD4+ T cells sorted from blood. The subset here: CD45RA+ positively selected. DNA for the CDR3: TGTGCCAGCAGCCCGGGGGGGCTAGCGGGCTTCAGAGATACGCAGTATTTT. It yields the protein CASSPGGLAGFRDTQYF.